The next 16 T cell receptor beta chains were all read from a single sample in a study of OX40 agonist ivuxolimab in advanced cancers. Produced via immunoSEQ multiplex PCR; TCRdb's table is partial and in-frame only. The sample comprises tens of thousands of clones, approximately 92% of which are singletons, and roughly 10% rests with the top ten. Specimen: CD4+ or CD8+ T cells sorted from blood, collected in a trial of the OX40 agonist ivuxolimab. The receptor source for this set is an adult with an advanced solid tumor such as melanoma, head and neck, liver or kidney cancer.

The gene calls are TRBV27 and TRBJ2-3, with TRBD2 matching over 10 bases. This CDR3 contains 16 residues. CDR1 is MNHEY and CDR2 is SMNVEV in the germline V gene (reference sequence). V lost 7 bases, J lost 1 base, and 8 bases stayed unmatched. In nucleotides, the CDR3 is TGTGCCAGCAAGCCTAGCGGGGGCCTTCGCACAGATACGCAGTATTTT. This encodes CASKPSGGLRTDTQYF.

This rearrangement joins TRBV11-3 to TRBJ2-3, with a tentative D call TRBD1 (6 bases). The CDR3 totals 14 residues. V shed 5 bases and J shed 4 bases, with 13 bases lying between them. Germline lookup yields CDR1 SGHNT and CDR2 YENEEA. The CDR3 here is CASSLTRTADTQYF. CDR3 DNA: TGTGCCAGCAGCCTCACTCGGACAGCAGATACGCAGTATTTT.

The CDR3 DNA is TGTGCCAGCTCACCCCTGACGGATACCTCTGGAAACACCATATATTTT. Encoded protein: CASSPLTDTSGNTIYF. The genes are TRBV18 and TRBJ1-3; D is unclear. V was clipped by 3 bases and J by 0 bases, with 12 bases between them. The CDR3 is 16 residues long. The germline V gene encodes CDR1 KGHSH and CDR2 LQKENI. The full variable domain, completed using reference TRBV18 and TRBJ1-3, is NAGVMQNPRHLVRRRGQEARLRCSPMKGHSHVYWYRQLPEEGLKFMVYLQKENIIDESGMPKERFSAEFPKEGPSILRIQQVVRGDSAAYFCASSPLTDTSGNTIYFGEGSWLTVV.

This chain joins TRBV6-1 and TRBJ1-1; D is possibly TRBD1 (6 bases). CDR1 and CDR2 (germline): MNHNS, SASEGT. The CDR3 totals 14 residues. The V gene lost 0 bases and the J gene lost 8 bases, with 13 bases spanning the gap. This chain's CDR3 is CASSEAAGEMEAFF. The CDR3 nucleotides are TGTGCCAGCAGTGAAGCGGCAGGGGAAATGGAAGCTTTCTTT.

V and J are TRBV29-1 and TRBJ2-2; 7 bases align to TRBD1. Germline-derived CDR1 and CDR2 are SQVTM and ANQGSEA. V shed 0 bases and J 3 bases; nucleotides not matched to a gene: 7. This CDR3 spans 16 amino acids. The CDR3 is CSVEDGAGTDTGELFF. The CDR3 region has the DNA TGCAGCGTTGAAGACGGGGCAGGGACAGACACCGGGGAGCTGTTTTTT.

This clone was counted once. This rearrangement joins TRBV6-1 to TRBJ2-5, with TRBD2 matching 14 bases. The CDR3 loop spans 15 amino acids. CDR1 MNHNS and CDR2 SASEGT come from the germline V gene. J lost 4 bases, V lost 7 bases, and 5 bases had no gene match. As DNA, the CDR3 is TGTGCCAGCAAAACAGGACTAGCGGGAGGAGAGACCCAGTACTTC. It codes for CASKTGLAGGETQYF.

V and J are TRBV30 and TRBJ1-2; 7 nucleotides line up with TRBD1. Germline lookup yields CDR1 GTSNPN and CDR2 SVGIG (reference sequence). This CDR3 has 13 residues. After removal of 1 base from V and 4 bases from J, the junction contained 3 bases not matched to a gene. The CDR3 is CAWSGGQTYGYTF. In nucleotides, the CDR3 is TGTGCCTGGAGTGGGGGACAGACCTATGGCTACACCTTC. Supplemented by reference TRBV30 and TRBJ1-2, the full variable domain reads SQTIHQWPATLVQPVGSPLSLECTVEGTSNPNLYWYRQAAGRGLQLLFYSVGIGQISSEVPQNLSASRPQDRQFILSSKKLLLSDSGFYLCAWSGGQTYGYTFGSGTRLTVV.

The chain joins TRBV19 to TRBJ2-5; D is perhaps TRBD2 (5 bases). Germline V gives CDR1 LNHDA, CDR2 SQIVND (reference sequence). The CDR3 extends over 13 amino acids. Trimming left V 7 bases short and J 2 bases short, with 11 bases between. The CDR3 nucleotides are TGTGCCAGTAAGGTACGGGGTCAAGAGACCCAGTACTTC. Translated, it gives CASKVRGQETQYF.

The chain couples TRBV2 to TRBJ1-1, with D possibly TRBD1 on 5 matching bases. Germline V lookup: CDR1 SNHLY, CDR2 FYNNEI. V lost 6 bases and J 1 base, leaving 15 bases between the germline ends. The CDR3 runs to 15 residues. The DNA of the CDR3 is TGTGCCAGCAGGATCCAAGCGGGACGGAACACTGAAGCTTTCTTT. It codes for CASRIQAGRNTEAFF.

The rearrangement links TRBV2 to TRBJ2-3; 7 nucleotides align to TRBD1. The germline CDR1 and CDR2 sequences are SNHLY and FYNNEI. This CDR3 comprises 15 residues. J gave up 3 bases and V 6 bases, and 9 bases lay outside the gene matches. The CDR3 region has the DNA TGTGCCAGCAGCGAACAGGGGACCAGAACAGATACGCAGTATTTT. Its translation is CASSEQGTRTDTQYF.

The CDR3 bases are TGTGCCAGCAGCCAAGCTGGGACTAGCATTTTCTTC. Amino acid sequence: CASSQAGTSIFF. V usage is TRBV14 and J usage is TRBJ2-1, with 9 bases that match TRBD2. Per the germline V gene, CDR1 is SGHDN and CDR2 is FVKESK. Germline trimming cut 1 base from V and 16 bases from J; bases unmatched to any gene: 5. The CDR3 totals 12 residues.

CDR3 sequence: CASSVAGAAYNEQFF. The CDR3 DNA reads as TGTGCCAGCAGCGTAGCAGGGGCTGCCTACAATGAGCAGTTCTTC. The chain uses TRBV9 and TRBJ2-1, with D perhaps matching TRBD1 (6 bases). The CDR3 spans 15 residues. The V end was cut by 0 bases, the J end by 2 bases, with 9 bases between. CDR1 is SGDLS and CDR2 is YYNGEE in the germline V gene.

In its sample, this clone was seen once. This chain links TRBV7-9 with TRBJ2-3; TRBD2 aligns across 7 bases. The CDR3 is made up of 15 amino acids. V was clipped by 2 bases and J by 5 bases; unmatched bases: 7. Germline V gene data show CDR1 as SEHNR and CDR2 as FQNEAQ (reference sequence). CDR3 bases: TGTGCCAGCAGCTTACACGGACTAGTGTTAGATACGCAGTATTTT. Translating it yields CASSLHGLVLDTQYF.

The V gene is TRBV5-1, the J gene TRBJ2-1; perhaps TRBD1 as D (6 bases). The CDR3 length is 14 residues. Germline V gives CDR1 SGHRS, CDR2 YFSETQ. Trimming shortened V by 4 bases and J by 8 bases, and 16 bases separated the two germline ends. The CDR3 sequence: CASSLVSGVHEQFF. CDR3 nucleotides: TGCGCCAGCAGCCTCGTCTCAGGGGTCCATGAGCAGTTCTTC.

The chain recombines TRBV5-1 with TRBJ2-1; 9 bases are a match to TRBD2. The length of the CDR3 is 14 residues. V lost 0 bases and J lost 8; bases outside the gene matches: 3. Germline CDR1 reads SGHRS; CDR2 reads YFSETQ. CDR3 nucleotides: TGCGCCAGCAGCTTGGAGCGGGAGGCGGATGAGCAGTTCTTC. Amino acids: CASSLEREADEQFF.

V gene TRBV2 combines with J gene TRBJ1-2; the D gene is possibly TRBD1 (5 bases). The germline V gene encodes CDR1 SNHLY and CDR2 FYNNEI. With 3 bases removed from V and 9 bases from J, the gap between germline ends came to 14 bases. The CDR3 runs 13 residues. The CDR3: CASSESRAISYTF. The CDR3 nucleotides are TGTGCCAGCAGTGAGTCCAGGGCGATAAGCTACACCTTC.